The rows below give T cell receptor beta chains drawn from one sample of a study of spatial heterogeneity in lung cancer. MiXCR, run by TCRdb on the 5' RACE reads, gives a single entry per CDR3 protein. The sample consists of about 82,000 distinct CDR3 sequences, around 13% of them appearing once. The sequences come from PBMCs, collected at surgery. The source is a male donor with early-stage non-small cell lung cancer. The CDR3 runs from the conserved cysteine through the conserved F or W. Fields, in order: V gene, D gene, J gene, clone size, CDR3 length, CDR3 protein, CDR3 DNA. The D gene is left open where the match is weak. Not every row has a clone size; where given, it reads once, few, many or a size class.

TRBV30	NA	TRBJ2-7	few	8	CVLYEQYF	TGTGTCCTTTACGAGCAGTACTTC
TRBV20-1	TRBD2	TRBJ2-2	many	15	CSARGTSANTGELFF	TGCAGTGCTAGAGGGACTAGCGCGAACACCGGGGAGCTGTTTTTT
TRBV7-2	TRBD1	TRBJ2-1	few	16	CASSLNGQGRYNEQFF	TGTGCCAGCAGCTTAAACGGACAGGGACGCTACAATGAGCAGTTCTTC
TRBV30	NA	TRBJ2-5	few	14	CAWTTDSYQETQYF	TGTGCCTGGACCACGGACAGTTACCAAGAGACCCAGTACTTC
TRBV10-3	TRBD2	TRBJ2-3	few	15	CAIRMTSGSTDTQYF	TGTGCCATCAGAATGACTAGCGGCAGCACAGATACGCAGTATTTT
TRBV10-1	TRBD1	TRBJ2-1	NA	13	CASSKGQGNEQFF	TGCGCCAGCAGTAAGGGACAGGGGAATGAGCAGTTCTTC
TRBV4-1	NA	TRBJ2-7	many	14	CASSREQGINEQYF	TGCGCCAGCAGCCGAGAACAGGGAATCAACGAGCAGTACTTC
TRBV14	NA	TRBJ1-1	many	14	CASSQETMNTEAFF	TGTGCCAGCAGCCAAGAGACGATGAACACTGAAGCTTTCTTT
TRBV5-5	NA	TRBJ2-7	few	13	CASSLHTAYEQYF	TGTGCCAGCAGCTTGCACACCGCCTACGAGCAGTACTTC
TRBV6-2/TRBV6-3	TRBD2	TRBJ2-1	NA	15	CASRGSGSSYNEQFF	TGTGCCAGCAGGGGAAGCGGGAGTTCCTACAATGAGCAGTTCTTC
TRBV30	NA	TRBJ2-7	NA	13	CAWSSARSDEQYF	TGTGCCTGGAGCTCGGCTAGATCAGACGAGCAGTACTTC
TRBV6-4	NA	TRBJ1-2	NA	13	CASSLGTGAGYTF	TGTGCCAGCAGTCTAGGGACCGGGGCCGGCTACACCTTC
TRBV19	TRBD2	TRBJ2-1	NA	15	CASIGLAGGGGEQFF	TGTGCCAGTATAGGGCTAGCGGGCGGCGGAGGGGAGCAGTTCTTC
TRBV13	TRBD2	TRBJ2-2	NA	16	CASSFTTGTSDGELFF	TGTGCCAGCAGCTTCACAACCGGGACTAGTGACGGGGAGCTGTTTTTT
TRBV5-1	NA	TRBJ2-7	NA	13	CASSPGPFYEQYF	TGCGCCAGCAGCCCGGGACCATTCTACGAGCAGTACTTC
TRBV29-1	NA	TRBJ1-1	many	13	CSVESQVGTEAFF	TGCAGCGTTGAGTCGCAGGTCGGGACTGAAGCTTTCTTT
TRBV13	TRBD1	TRBJ2-7	NA	16	CASSFYRGPSSYEQYF	TGTGCCAGCAGCTTTTACAGGGGGCCGAGCTCCTACGAGCAGTACTTC
TRBV5-1	TRBD1	TRBJ1-2	NA	16	CASSLDWSGGDYGYTF	TGCGCCAGCAGCTTGGATTGGTCAGGGGGAGACTATGGCTACACCTTC
TRBV19	NA	TRBJ2-7	NA	15	CASSSWGGAGDEQYF	TGTGCCAGTAGTTCCTGGGGAGGCGCCGGGGACGAGCAGTACTTC
TRBV19	NA	TRBJ1-4	few	12	CASSIGAEKLFF	TGTGCCAGTAGTATAGGTGCTGAAAAACTGTTTTTT
TRBV10-3	NA	TRBJ2-7	NA	14	CAIRQEEQDYEQYF	TGTGCCATCAGACAGGAAGAACAGGACTACGAGCAGTACTTC
TRBV6-5	TRBD1	TRBJ2-5	NA	15	CASSGTGGGEETQYF	TGTGCCAGCAGCGGGACAGGGGGCGGTGAGGAGACCCAGTACTTC
TRBV27	NA	TRBJ2-7	NA	14	CASSPRSDSYEQYF	TGTGCCAGCAGCCCAAGGAGCGACTCCTACGAGCAGTACTTC
TRBV9	TRBD1	TRBJ2-3	few	14	CASSADREPDTQYF	TGTGCCAGCAGCGCGGACAGGGAGCCAGATACGCAGTATTTT
TRBV11-2	NA	TRBJ2-1	few	15	CASSRESFSYNEQFF	TGTGCCAGCAGCCGAGAGTCTTTCTCCTACAATGAGCAGTTCTTC
TRBV30	NA	TRBJ2-7	few	15	CAWSPPAGYTYEQYF	TGTGCCTGGAGTCCTCCGGCAGGATACACCTACGAGCAGTACTTC
TRBV12-3/TRBV12-4	NA	TRBJ1-3	few	15	CASRLGPQSGNTIYF	TGTGCCAGCAGATTAGGGCCTCAGTCTGGAAACACCATATATTTT
TRBV6-1	NA	TRBJ1-1	few	12	CASGRGGTEAFF	TGTGCCAGCGGCAGGGGAGGCACTGAAGCTTTCTTT
TRBV20-1	NA	TRBJ2-1	NA	14	CSASGLVLYNEQFF	TGCAGTGCTTCCGGGCTAGTTCTCTACAATGAGCAGTTCTTC
TRBV29-1	NA	TRBJ1-1	NA	13	CSVAFNRDTEAFF	TGCAGCGTTGCCTTCAACAGGGACACTGAAGCTTTCTTT
TRBV5-1	TRBD1	TRBJ1-4	NA	14	CASSPTGDHEKLFF	TGCGCCAGCAGCCCGACAGGGGACCATGAAAAACTGTTTTTT
TRBV5-1	NA	TRBJ2-2	many	13	CASSLTGTGELFF	TGCGCCAGCAGCTTGACGGGCACCGGGGAGCTGTTTTTT
TRBV12-3/TRBV12-4	TRBD2	TRBJ2-3	NA	11	CASGTSYTQYF	TGTGCCAGCGGGACTAGCTATACGCAGTATTTT
TRBV19	TRBD2	TRBJ2-3	NA	14	CASSKRGPTDTQYF	TGTGCCAGTAGTAAGCGGGGGCCTACAGATACGCAGTATTTT
TRBV19	TRBD1	TRBJ1-2	NA	13	CASTYGDRDGYTF	TGTGCCAGCACCTACGGGGACAGGGACGGCTACACCTTC
TRBV3-1	TRBD1	TRBJ2-5	few	19	CASSQVWDRKTRAWETQYF	TGTGCCAGCAGCCAAGTTTGGGACAGGAAGACCCGCGCTTGGGAGACCCAGTACTTC
TRBV11-2	NA	TRBJ1-4	many	16	CASSLDLGLGNEKLFF	TGTGCCAGCAGCTTAGATCTCGGGTTAGGTAATGAAAAACTGTTTTTT
TRBV28	TRBD1	TRBJ2-5	NA	16	CASIPSLGTGLETQYF	TGTGCCAGCATCCCGAGTCTTGGGACAGGGCTAGAGACCCAGTACTTC
TRBV3-1	NA	TRBJ1-1	NA	15	CASSHVGGGNTEAFF	TGTGCCAGCAGCCATGTCGGAGGGGGGAACACTGAAGCTTTCTTT
TRBV7-2	NA	TRBJ1-1	NA	12	CASSLLSAEAFF	TGTGCCAGCAGCCTCCTTTCGGCTGAAGCTTTCTTT
TRBV20-1	TRBD2	TRBJ2-7	NA	16	CSARLPGTSGSREQYF	TGCAGTGCTCGCCTCCCCGGGACTAGCGGGAGTAGGGAGCAGTACTTC
TRBV6-4	TRBD2	TRBJ2-1	NA	14	CASSEAGGEDEQFF	TGTGCCAGCAGTGAGGCCGGGGGGGAGGATGAGCAGTTCTTC
TRBV19	NA	TRBJ1-5	few	15	CASRETAYSNQPQHF	TGTGCCAGTAGAGAGACAGCTTATAGCAATCAGCCCCAGCATTTT
TRBV27	TRBD2	TRBJ2-3	NA	17	CASSLLTGGTSTDTQYF	TGTGCCAGCAGTCTACTCACCGGGGGGACTAGCACAGATACGCAGTATTTT
TRBV5-6	TRBD1	TRBJ1-1	NA	15	CASSFPTGGGTEAFF	TGTGCCAGCAGCTTCCCGACAGGGGGGGGAACTGAAGCTTTCTTT
TRBV6-6	NA	TRBJ2-2	many	16	CASSPRGRDGNGELFF	TGTGCCAGCAGCCCTCGGGGCAGGGACGGAAACGGGGAGCTGTTTTTT
TRBV7-2	TRBD1	TRBJ2-3	NA	16	CASSLDRTHSTDTQYF	TGTGCCAGCAGTCTGGACAGGACGCATAGCACAGATACGCAGTATTTT
TRBV20-1	NA	TRBJ2-7	NA	12	CSATKESYEQYF	TGCAGTGCTACGAAAGAATCCTACGAGCAGTACTTC